Described below is a single T cell receptor (beta chain) sequence and its context. MiXCR, run by TCRdb on the 5' RACE reads, gives a single entry per CDR3 protein. Of about 59,000 distinct CDR3 sequences listed, under 15% are singletons. V lost 0 bases and J lost 1, with 10 bases in between. The CDR3 has 15 amino acids. From germline, CDR1 is SGDLS and CDR2 YYNGEE. The record originates from a study of early T cells in non-severe SARS-CoV-2 infection. The overall study: Chains were unpaired, as sequencing was done on bulk RNA from unsorted whole blood.

This specimen consisted of whole blood, obtained at baseline. The chain joins TRBV9 to TRBJ1-1, with D uncertain. The receptor comes from an adult who was a healthcare worker with PCR-confirmed SARS-CoV-2 infection or an uninfected control (not recorded which). The CDR3 DNA follows: TGTGCCAGCAGCGTAGGGGCAGATACGAACACTGAAGCTTTCTTT. Translating it yields CASSVGADTNTEAFF.